A single T cell receptor beta chain is shown here with its context. What antigen it recognizes has not been identified. The input lacks base qualities; no much larger clone sits a single base away. This entry is derived from a study of precursors of human CD4 cytotoxic T cells (dated by TCRdb to the late 2010s). Study-level background: The bulk TCR-seq analysis covered CD4+ memory subsets from roughly 15 donors in total. TCR-seq analysis of around 15 donors yielded TCRalpha and TCRbeta chain sequences (table S7).

What the work shows at the level of the full study, not this receptor alone: The authors noted that a human observational design cannot definitively establish the direction of differentiation between precursor and effector cells. More restricted TCR repertoires, with lower diversity and more expanded clonotypes, were shown by IL-7Rhigh and IL-7R- TEMRA subsets than by TCM and TEM subsets. Only 13 of the 14 donors were included in some of the bulk TCR-seq comparisons, which suggests that not every subset was available for every donor. Expanded effector clonotypes made up a larger fraction of IL-7Rhigh TEMRA clonotypes than of TEM or TCM clonotypes.

The sequencing machine was an Illumina MiSeq. The paper's processing steps were these. To quantify repertoire diversity, the Shannon-Wiener index was calculated using VDJtools. TCRbeta clonotypes with a clonotype frequency of at least 3 were defined as expanded. The public sequencing data were trimmed at Q25 with fastp and processed into clonotypes with MiXCR by TCRdb, which kept only in-frame beta chains. Records with the same CDR3 protein are collapsed into one entry carrying the most frequent genes and DNA. The V and J calls follow TCRdb's processing rather than the paper's. The sample yields 400 to 500 distinct CDR3 sequences; around 18% were counted once. In total, the top ten clones hold 9.5% to 15% of the sample. To test for a precursor-effector relationship among CD4 cytotoxic T cells, four sorted CD4+ memory subsets (TCM, TEM, IL-7Rhigh TEMRA, IL-7R- TEMRA) underwent bulk UMI-based TCR sequencing. The cells came from peripheral blood mononuclear cells that had been isolated from human blood.

Material for sequencing was memory CD4+ T cells from blood (PBMCs). The clonotype comes from a human donor in good health.

CDR3 reads: CASSRTSTDTQYF. The DNA sequence is TGTGCCAGCAGCCGGACTAGCACAGATACGCAGTATTTT. The rearranged segments are TRBV12-3 or TRBV12-4 and TRBJ2-3; TRBD2 is possibly the D segment (5 matching bases). The CDR3 covers 13 residues, taking in both the cysteine and the phenylalanine. Of the read, only the CDR3 DNA is kept; its 39 bases are in frame from base 1. Trimming costs V 6 bases and J 0 bases, and their ends lie 7 bases apart.